This T cell receptor (beta chain) was sequenced for a study of T cells in Graves' hyperthyroidism and ophthalmopathy. Amplification of TCR beta CDR3 regions used RNA as the template. In the first-round RT-PCR of the TCR CDR3, the HTBI primer set was used. TCRdb re-derived calls from the multiplex PCR reads in MiXCR, one entry per CDR3 protein. The sample records hundreds of thousands of distinct CDR3 sequences, around 22% being singletons. Reasons for excluding patients were uncontrolled infection, other autoimmune disease, pregnancy or lactation. This clonotype was detected ten times or more. Its antigen remains unidentified. General observations from the study: In blood, most of the thyroid clonotypes expanded above 0.001 were also present.

Sequencing was done on a sample of blood. This clonotype was obtained from a woman under 40 with Graves' ophthalmopathy.

In DNA form, the CDR3 reads TGTGCCAGCAGTTCTACAGGGGACATACACTATGGCTACACCTTC. Residues: CASSSTGDIHYGYTF. V is TRBV6-5 and J is TRBJ1-2, with 7 bases identical to TRBD1. This CDR3 comprises 15 residues. The V segment lost 4 bases and the J segment 3 bases; nucleotides outside the gene matches: 8. The germline CDR1 and CDR2 sequences are MNHEY and SVGAGI.